This T cell receptor beta chain came from a study of breast tumors, draining lymph nodes, adjacent tissues. Study-level results: Tumor TCR diversity was below lymph nodes but above nontumor tissue. The lymph node origin of tumor T cells was framed as consistent with a hypothesis, not demonstrated. Luminal-like breast cancer showed significantly higher tumor–nontumor repertoire similarity than basal-like. Data fit most tumor T cells coming from lymph node, expanding in tumor.

This CDR3 is built from 13 residues. V lost 1 base to trimming and J lost 3 bases, with 6 bases between them. Germline assignment: CDR1 MGHRA and CDR2 YSYEKL. This clonotype was found many times. Its antigen remains unidentified. From the multiplex PCR reads, TCRdb called clonotypes with MiXCR, one entry per CDR3 protein. This sample has about 25,000 distinct CDR3 sequences, with 23% found just once. The sample was breast tumor tissue. The chain links TRBV4-1 to TRBJ1-2, with D unresolved. This receptor was identified in a female donor with breast cancer. Some clones in this sample may be carry-over from other donors' samples. The CDR3 sequence: CASSQVLDYGYTF. The DNA for the CDR3 is TGCGCCAGCAGCCAAGTTCTCGACTATGGCTACACCTTC.